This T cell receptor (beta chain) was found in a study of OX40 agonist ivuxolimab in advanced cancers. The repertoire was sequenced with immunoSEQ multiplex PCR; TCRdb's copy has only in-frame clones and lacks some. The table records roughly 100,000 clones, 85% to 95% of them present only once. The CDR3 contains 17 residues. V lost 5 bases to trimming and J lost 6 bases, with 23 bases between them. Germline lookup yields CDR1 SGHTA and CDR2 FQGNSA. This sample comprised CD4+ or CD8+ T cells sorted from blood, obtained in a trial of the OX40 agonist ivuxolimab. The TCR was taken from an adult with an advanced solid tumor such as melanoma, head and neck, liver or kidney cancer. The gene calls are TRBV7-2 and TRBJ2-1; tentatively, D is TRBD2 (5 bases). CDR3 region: CASSLHFVSSRLNEQFF. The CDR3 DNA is TGTGCCAGCAGCCTCCACTTCGTGTCTAGCCGTCTCAATGAGCAGTTCTTC. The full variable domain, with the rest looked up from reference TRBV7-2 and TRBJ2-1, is GAGVSQSPSNKVTEKGKDVELRCDPISGHTALYWYRQSLGQGLEFLIYFQGNSAPDKSGLPSDRFSAERTGGSVSTLTIQRTQQEDSAVYLCASSLHFVSSRLNEQFFGPGTRLTVL.